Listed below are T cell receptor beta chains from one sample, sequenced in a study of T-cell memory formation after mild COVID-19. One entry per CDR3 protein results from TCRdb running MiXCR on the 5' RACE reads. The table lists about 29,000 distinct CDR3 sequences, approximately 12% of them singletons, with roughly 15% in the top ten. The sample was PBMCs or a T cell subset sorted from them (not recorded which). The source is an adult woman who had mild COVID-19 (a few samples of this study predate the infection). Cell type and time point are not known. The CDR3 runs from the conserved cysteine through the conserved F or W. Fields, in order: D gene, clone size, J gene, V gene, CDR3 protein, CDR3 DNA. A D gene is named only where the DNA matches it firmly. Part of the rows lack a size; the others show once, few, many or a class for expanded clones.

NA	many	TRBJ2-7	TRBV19	CASSIVQQAGEQYF	TGTGCCAGTAGTATAGTTCAGCAGGCCGGCGAGCAGTACTTC
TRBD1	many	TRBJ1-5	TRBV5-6	CASSLEATGGLYSNQPQHF	TGTGCCAGCAGCTTGGAGGCGACAGGGGGCCTCTATAGCAATCAGCCCCAGCATTTT
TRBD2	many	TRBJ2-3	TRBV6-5	CASSVALAGADTQYF	TGTGCCAGCAGTGTCGCGCTAGCGGGAGCAGATACGCAGTATTTT
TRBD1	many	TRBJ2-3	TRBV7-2	CASSRTGDMITDTQYF	TGTGCCAGCAGCCGGACAGGGGATATGATCACAGATACGCAGTATTTT
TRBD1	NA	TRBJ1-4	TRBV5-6	CASSHGTGIEKLFF	TGTGCCAGCAGCCACGGGACAGGCATTGAAAAACTGTTTTTT
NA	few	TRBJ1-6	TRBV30	CAWSVGQGNVPLHF	TGTGCCTGGAGTGTGGGGCAGGGTAATGTACCCCTCCACTTT
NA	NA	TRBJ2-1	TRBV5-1	CASSVESNEQFF	TGCGCCAGCAGCGTGGAGAGCAATGAGCAGTTCTTC
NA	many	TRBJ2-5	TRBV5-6	CASSLIIVQETQYF	TGTGCCAGCAGCTTGATTATTGTTCAAGAGACCCAGTACTTC
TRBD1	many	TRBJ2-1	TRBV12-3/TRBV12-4	CASSSRQGYGFQRKGISYNEQFF	TGTGCCAGCAGTTCACGACAGGGGTATGGCTTCCAAAGGAAGGGGATCTCCTACAATGAGCAGTTCTTC
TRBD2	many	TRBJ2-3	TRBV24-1	CATSDWGGRTDTQYF	TGTGCCACCAGTGATTGGGGGGGACGGACAGATACGCAGTATTTT
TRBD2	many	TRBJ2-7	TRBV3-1	CASSQTPGLAGGSSYEQYF	TGTGCCAGCAGCCAAACACCGGGACTAGCGGGAGGGTCCTCCTACGAGCAGTACTTC
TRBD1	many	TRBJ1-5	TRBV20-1	CSASDRGSYSNQPQHF	TGCAGTGCTTCCGACAGGGGGTCTTATAGCAATCAGCCCCAGCATTTT
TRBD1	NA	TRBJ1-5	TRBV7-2	CASSATGTGNQPQHF	TGTGCCAGCAGCGCCACCGGGACAGGAAATCAGCCCCAGCATTTT
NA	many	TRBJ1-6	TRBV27	CASSRLTAGNPYNSPLHF	TGTGCCAGCAGTCGGCTTACGGCAGGGAACCCCTATAATTCACCCCTCCACTTT
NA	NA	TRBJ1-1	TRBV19	CASSIDGGNMNTEAFF	TGTGCCAGTAGTATAGATGGGGGGAACATGAACACTGAAGCTTTCTTT
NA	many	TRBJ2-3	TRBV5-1	CASSLSWGGGTDTQYF	TGCGCCAGCAGCTTGTCGTGGGGCGGCGGCACAGATACGCAGTATTTT
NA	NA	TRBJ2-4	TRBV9	CASSGRDVAKNIQYF	TGTGCCAGCAGCGGGCGGGACGTAGCCAAAAACATTCAGTACTTC
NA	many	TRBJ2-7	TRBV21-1	CASNRLGCYEQYF	TGTGCCAGCAATAGACTAGGTTGCTACGAGCAGTACTTC
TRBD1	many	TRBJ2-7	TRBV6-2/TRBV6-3	CASSYSTGQGRRSYEQYF	TGTGCCAGCAGTTACTCGACTGGACAGGGGCGTCGATCCTACGAGCAGTACTTC
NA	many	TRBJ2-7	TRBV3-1	CASSPASAYEQYF	TGTGCCAGCAGCCCGGCCAGTGCCTACGAGCAGTACTTC
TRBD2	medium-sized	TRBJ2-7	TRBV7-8	CASRGREGPDYEQYF	TGTGCCAGCAGGGGGAGGGAGGGCCCAGACTACGAGCAGTACTTC
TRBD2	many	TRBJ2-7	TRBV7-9	CASSLTGTSGRYEQYF	TGTGCCAGCAGCTTAACTGGGACTAGCGGGCGCTACGAGCAGTACTTC
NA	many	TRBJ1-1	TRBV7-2	CASSLTAGSTEAFF	TGTGCCAGCAGCTTAACGGCAGGGAGCACTGAAGCTTTCTTT
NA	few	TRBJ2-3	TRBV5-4	CASSFSGAGADTQYF	TGTGCCAGCAGCTTTAGTGGGGCCGGGGCAGATACGCAGTATTTT
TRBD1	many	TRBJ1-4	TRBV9	CASRTGTGAEKLFF	TGTGCCAGCAGAACCGGGACAGGAGCCGAAAAACTGTTTTTT
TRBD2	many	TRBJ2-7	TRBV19	CASSTQLAGDYEQYF	TGTGCCAGTAGTACACAACTAGCGGGTGACTACGAGCAGTACTTC
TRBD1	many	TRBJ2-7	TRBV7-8	CASSLGTGGLDSYEQYF	TGTGCCAGCAGCTTAGGGACAGGGGGCCTCGATTCCTACGAGCAGTACTTC
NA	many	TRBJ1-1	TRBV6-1	CASSLQELMGTEAFF	TGTGCCAGCAGTCTCCAGGAACTTATGGGGACTGAAGCTTTCTTT
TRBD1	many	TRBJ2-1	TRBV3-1	CASSKQGDWFNEQFF	TGTGCCAGCAGCAAACAGGGGGACTGGTTCAATGAGCAGTTCTTC
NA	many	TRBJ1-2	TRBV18	CASSPRTGMGYTF	TGTGCCAGCTCACCACGTACAGGGATGGGCTACACCTTC
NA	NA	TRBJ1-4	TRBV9	CASSVGTGSREKLFF	TGTGCCAGCAGCGTAGGAACGGGGTCGCGGGAAAAACTGTTTTTT
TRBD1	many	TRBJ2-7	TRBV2	CASRDPGQGFSYEQYF	TGTGCCAGCAGGGACCCGGGACAGGGGTTTTCCTACGAGCAGTACTTC
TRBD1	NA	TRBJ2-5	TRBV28	CASRDRGRGETQYF	TGTGCCAGCAGAGACAGGGGGCGCGGGGAGACCCAGTACTTC
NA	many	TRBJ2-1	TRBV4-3	CASSQDRFISSYNEQFF	TGCGCCAGCAGCCAAGATCGATTTATTAGCTCCTACAATGAGCAGTTCTTC
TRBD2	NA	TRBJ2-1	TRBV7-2	CASSAPGLVGHNEQFF	TGTGCCAGCAGCGCGCCGGGACTAGTCGGTCACAATGAGCAGTTCTTC
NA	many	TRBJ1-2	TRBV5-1	CASSLEGRGFGYTF	TGCGCCAGCAGCTTGGAGGGCAGGGGCTTTGGCTACACCTTC
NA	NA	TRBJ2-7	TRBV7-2	CASSFWGGEQYF	TGTGCCAGCAGCTTTTGGGGCGGGGAGCAGTACTTC
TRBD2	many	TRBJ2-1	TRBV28	CASSLRASGRATEQFF	TGTGCCAGCAGTTTAAGGGCTAGCGGGAGGGCCACTGAGCAGTTCTTC
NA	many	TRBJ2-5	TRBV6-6	CASSSPGQAIQETQYF	TGTGCCAGCAGTTCCCCGGGACAAGCCATCCAAGAGACCCAGTACTTC
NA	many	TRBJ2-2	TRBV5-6	CASSPLGGARTGELFF	TGTGCCAGCAGCCCCCTGGGGGGGGCGCGGACCGGGGAGCTGTTTTTT
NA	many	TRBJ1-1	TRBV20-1	CSAPIPGGRRNTEAFF	TGCAGTGCTCCTATACCCGGCGGGAGGAGGAACACTGAAGCTTTCTTT